This T cell receptor (beta chain) was captured by sequencing in a study of cytotoxic CD8 clonotypes in ibrutinib-treated CLL (dated by TCRdb to about 2021). For context, the study as a whole: The cohort included around 15 treatment-naive and eleven to twelve relapsed/refractory patients; 17 to 18 were IGHV unmutated. Responses were partial in roughly 24 patients and complete in 2; after median approximately 67 months follow-up, about 15 stayed in remission and about twelve progressed. Response samples were obtained after a median of approximately twelve months of treatment, with a range of roughly 6 to 40 months. An average of roughly 250,000 productive templates and approximately 91,000 productive rearrangements was obtained per sample. Longitudinal samples were available for about 30% of the 86 trial participants. Cryopreserved peripheral blood mononuclear cells were collected at three points: before therapy, at response, and at either sustained remission or disease progression. Patients were still on ibrutinib when every remission and progressive disease sample was collected.

What the authors observed across the whole study: Baseline clonality was found to be higher than that of age-matched healthy donors and was strongly correlated with circulating CD8+ T-cell counts. Public clonotypes were rare and either shrank or stayed stable during treatment, and the rise in clonality at ibrutinib response reflected expansion of private clonotypes. Sampling times were not matched between patients in sustained remission and patients whose disease was progressing, and lymph node repertoires were not examined. Clonality rose at ibrutinib response, remained stable during sustained remission, and dropped back toward baseline at progression.

V is cut by 2 bases and J by 8 bases, and the space between the germline ends is 10 bases. The germline V gene (reference sequence) specifies MNHNY as CDR1 and SVGAGI as CDR2. Spanning cysteine to phenylalanine, the CDR3 consists of 13 amino acids. The kept DNA is CDR3 alone, 39 bases in frame from the first base. The sample's time point label, in plain terms: 12 months on ibrutinib. Roughly 2.2 micrograms of genomic DNA were extracted from cryopreserved PBMCs for TCR beta library preparation. Longitudinal blood samples from CLL patients on ibrutinib monotherapy were analyzed using high-throughput TCR beta sequencing. The patients took part in an open-label, single-center phase 2 trial of ibrutinib monotherapy. The goal of deep resolution MiSeq sequencing was a depth between 1 in 1 million and 1 in 200,000 T cells, and coverage averaged 10x per clonotype. TCR beta libraries were generated with the immunoSEQ hsTCRB Kit. As for how the authors treated the data: The data were analyzed with ImmunoSEQ Analyzer and ImmunoSEQ Data Assistant, and V, D and J gene assignments followed IMGT definitions. Clonality was computed as one minus normalized Shannon entropy of productive rearrangement frequencies, ranging from 0 to 1. Only overrepresented clonotypes making up at least 0.05% of the repertoire of each patient were included in the public clonotype analysis. Thirteen age-matched healthy donor repertoires from immuneACCESS served as clonality controls. As stored in TCRdb, this immuneACCESS dataset retains in-frame rearrangements with V and J assigned. A fraction of the clones does not appear; measured against another copy, unresolved V genes explain less than half of the discrepancy, and the remainder lacks a known reason. V and J calls and clone size come straight from that table; D and trimming were deduced from the DNA. The sample records approximately 190,000 clones, just under 80% of which are singletons. The ten largest make up about an eighth of the sample.

This clone was seen only once. Its antigen specificity is not known. Within one base of it there is no much larger clone, and no base qualities were kept. Recombination connected TRBV6-6 to TRBJ2-4; TRBD1 is a weak D gene call, 5 bases matching. The material sequenced was PBMCs, taken after 12 months of ibrutinib treatment. The clonotype originates from a human donor with chronic lymphocytic leukemia. The DNA sequence is as follows: TGTGCCAGCAGTTACGGGGTAGGGGACATTCAGTACTTC. This codes for CASSYGVGDIQYF.